Shown below are 16 T cell receptor beta chains from a single sample sequenced in a study of cytomegalovirus exposure and HLA in healthy donors. The PCR ran on 60 Vbeta and 13 Jbeta primers. Profiled with immunoSEQ multiplex PCR; TCRdb holds only in-frame clones, not every one. The top ten hold 6.5% to 9.5% of the sample, which has around 40,000 clones, about nine tenths seen once. Specimen: PBMCs. The source is a woman aged 40-49 years in good health and CMV-seropositive.

CDR3 sequence: CASSESPLRYF. CDR3 nucleotide sequence: TGTGCCAGCAGCGAATCCCCCCTGCGGTACTTC. The gene calls are TRBV6-1 and TRBJ2-7; D unresolved. The CDR3 runs 11 residues. CDR1 and CDR2 (germline): MNHNS, SASEGT. V gave up 6 bases and J gave up 12 bases, with 15 bases separating them.

The chain couples TRBV28 to TRBJ2-5, with 14 bases that match TRBD2. The J call may be faulty, since TRBJ2-7 better matches the DNA end. This CDR3 region has 18 residues. Looked up from germline, CDR1 is MDHEN and CDR2 is SYDVKM. The DNA of the CDR3 is TGTGCCAGCTCCTCCGGACTAGCGGGAGGTTCCAGCTCCTACGAGCAGTACTTC. Its translation is CASSSGLAGGSSSYEQYF.

CDR3 protein: CASSYGPENTGELFF. The CDR3 DNA is TGTGCCAGCAGTTACGGTCCAGAGAACACCGGGGAGCTGTTTTTT. The chain has TRBV6-5 and TRBJ2-2; D is unresolved. The CDR3 length is 15 residues. The V end lost 2 bases, the J end lost 1 base, and 8 bases lay between the germline ends. The germline V gene has CDR1 MNHEY and CDR2 SVGAGI.

The V call is TRBV5-1, the J call TRBJ2-2; the D gene is possibly TRBD1 (5 bases). The CDR3 is made up of 15 amino acids. The V end lost 0 bases, the J end lost 1 base, and 7 bases lay between the germline ends. CDR1 is SGHRS, CDR2 YFSETQ, per germline. The CDR3: CASSLVQGNTGELFF. The CDR3 coding sequence is TGCGCCAGCAGCTTGGTGCAGGGGAACACCGGGGAGCTGTTTTTT.

The V gene is TRBV6-5, the J gene TRBJ2-7, with unresolved D. Germline V lookup: CDR1 MNHEY, CDR2 SVGAGI. V was clipped by 2 bases and J by 6 bases, with 5 bases between them. The CDR3 length is 11 residues. This CDR3 is CASSYGREQYF. In nucleotides, the CDR3 is TGTGCCAGCAGTTACGGCCGCGAGCAGTACTTC.

CDR3 residues: CASSFSGTGLGEQYF. CDR3 in DNA: TGCGCCAGCAGCTTTTCCGGGACAGGCCTTGGCGAGCAGTACTTC. V and J are TRBV5-1 and TRBJ2-7; 8 positions match TRBD1. Per germline, CDR1 SGHRS and CDR2 YFSETQ. This CDR3 has 15 residues. With V trimmed by 2 bases and J by 6 bases, 10 bases remained unmatched.

The chain uses TRBV5-4 and TRBJ2-7, with TRBD1 identical over 8 bases. The V and J ends lost 4 bases and 1 base, in that order; junction bases with no gene match: 7. Germline assignment: CDR1 SGHNT and CDR2 YYREEE (reference sequence). The CDR3 extends over 15 amino acids. In nucleotides, the CDR3 is TGTGCCAGCAGCATCCCCGGGACAGGATCCTACGAGCAGTACTTC. Translation gives CASSIPGTGSYEQYF.

This chain joins TRBV30 and TRBJ1-1, with unresolved D. The CDR3 runs to 12 residues. Trimming stripped 2 bases from V and 9 bases from J, with 13 bases between. Germline V gives CDR1 GTSNPN, CDR2 SVGIG (reference sequence). In DNA, the CDR3 is TGTGCCTGGAGTTATACAGCGGATAAAGCTTTCTTT. Amino acid sequence: CAWSYTADKAFF.

The V gene is TRBV19, the J gene TRBJ2-2, with TRBD2 identical over 11 bases. Germline CDR1 is LNHDA and CDR2 is SQIVND (reference sequence). The length of the CDR3 is 14 residues. With V trimmed by 6 bases and J by 8 bases, 5 bases remained unmatched. CDR3 amino acids: CASSPTSGIGELFF. The CDR3 region has the DNA TGTGCCAGTAGCCCGACTAGCGGGATTGGGGAGCTGTTTTTT.

This clone was detected only once. The genes are TRBV7-9 and TRBJ1-1, with 7 bases matching TRBD1. CDR1 SEHNR and CDR2 FQNEAQ come from the germline V gene (reference sequence). Trimming at V came to 5 bases and at J to 6 bases, leaving 6 bases not matched to a gene. The CDR3 is 13 amino acids. The CDR3 sequence: CASSLRQGAEAFF. The CDR3, as DNA: TGTGCCAGCAGCCTACGACAGGGCGCTGAAGCTTTCTTT.

This chain joins TRBV7-9 and TRBJ2-1; 8 bases map to TRBD2. Per germline, CDR1 SEHNR and CDR2 FQNEAQ (reference sequence). CDR3 length equals 17 residues. J lost 0 bases, V lost 4 bases, and 8 bases had no gene match. The CDR3 loop reads CASSSIHAGGSYNEQFF. As DNA, the CDR3 is TGTGCCAGCAGCTCCATTCATGCGGGGGGCTCCTACAATGAGCAGTTCTTC.

V and J are TRBV18 and TRBJ1-3; D is perhaps TRBD1 (6 bases). The CDR3 has 14 residues. V dropped 5 bases and J dropped 4 bases, with 12 bases sitting between them. Per germline, CDR1 KGHSH and CDR2 LQKENI. The CDR3 DNA reads TGTGCCAGCTCAGTCGCTGACAGGGGAAACACCATATATTTT. Its translation is CASSVADRGNTIYF. The full variable domain, rest sourced from reference TRBV18 and TRBJ1-3, is NAGVMQNPRHLVRRRGQEARLRCSPMKGHSHVYWYRQLPEEGLKFMVYLQKENIIDESGMPKERFSAEFPKEGPSILRIQQVVRGDSAAYFCASSVADRGNTIYFGEGSWLTVV.

The J gene is TRBJ2-3, the V gene TRBV5-6, with a weak D call TRBD1 (5 bases). Germline assignment: CDR1 SGHDT and CDR2 YYEEEE. The CDR3 extends over 14 amino acids. Trimming shortened V by 4 bases and J by 3 bases, and 12 bases separated the two germline ends. In nucleotides, the CDR3 is TGTGCCAGCAGCCCGGACAATAGGACAGATACGCAGTATTTT. It yields the protein CASSPDNRTDTQYF.

V is TRBV2 and J is TRBJ2-1; possibly TRBD2 for D (6 bases). CDR1 SNHLY and CDR2 FYNNEI come from the germline V gene. V lost 6 bases, J lost 7 bases, and 7 bases lay in between. The CDR3 is made up of 11 amino acids. This CDR3 reads CASRLANEQFF. The CDR3 coding sequence is TGTGCCAGCAGGCTAGCGAATGAGCAGTTCTTC.

This chain uses TRBV7-9 with TRBJ2-3; 7 bases line up with TRBD1. With V trimmed by 1 base and J by 5 bases, 9 bases remained unmatched. The germline CDR1 and CDR2 sequences are SEHNR and FQNEAQ (reference sequence). The CDR3 contains 16 residues. CDR3 residues: CASSLGGTEYIDTQYF. The CDR3 nucleotides are TGTGCCAGCAGCTTAGGTGGGACAGAGTACATAGATACGCAGTATTTT.

The chain carries TRBV6-1 and TRBJ2-3, with 13 nucleotides matching TRBD2. This CDR3 is 14 amino acids long. Germline V gene lookup returns CDR1 MNHNS and CDR2 SASEGT. V was clipped by 6 bases and J by 6 bases; unmatched bases: 3. In DNA form, the CDR3 reads TGTGCCAGCAGGGTACTAGCGGGGGGGGATACGCAGTATTTT. Translation gives CASRVLAGGDTQYF.